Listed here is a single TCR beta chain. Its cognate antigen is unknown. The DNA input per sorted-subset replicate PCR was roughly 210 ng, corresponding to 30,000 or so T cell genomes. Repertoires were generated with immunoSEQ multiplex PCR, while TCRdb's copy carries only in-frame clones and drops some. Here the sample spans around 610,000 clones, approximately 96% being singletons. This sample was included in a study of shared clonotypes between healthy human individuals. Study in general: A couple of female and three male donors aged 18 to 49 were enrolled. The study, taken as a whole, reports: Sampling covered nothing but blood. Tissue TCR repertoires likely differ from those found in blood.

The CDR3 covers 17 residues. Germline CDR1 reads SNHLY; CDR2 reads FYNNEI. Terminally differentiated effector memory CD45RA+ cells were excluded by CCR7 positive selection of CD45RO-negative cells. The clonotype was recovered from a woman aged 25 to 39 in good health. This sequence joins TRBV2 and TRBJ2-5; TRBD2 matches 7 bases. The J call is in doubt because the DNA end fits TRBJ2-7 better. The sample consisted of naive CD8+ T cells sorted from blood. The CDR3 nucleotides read TGTGCCAGCAGTGAAGAGGTCTGGCGGGAGAGCTCCTACGAGCAGTACTTC. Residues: CASSEEVWRESSYEQYF.